These T cell receptor beta chains were read from a single sample in a study of T cell responses to AZD1222 COVID-19 vaccine. The table came from immunoSEQ multiplex PCR; TCRdb's copy has only in-frame clones and leaves some out. This sample has around 84,000 clones, with roughly 86% found just once. This specimen consisted of peripheral blood, obtained on day 0 of AZD1222 vaccination. The receptors here all came from an adult in good health. Both conserved end residues are part of each CDR3. Fields, in order: V gene, clone size, D gene, J gene, CDR3 DNA, CDR3 protein. The D gene is left open where the match is weak. A clone size is listed for some rows: how often the clone was seen (once, few, many), or a class if it is expanded.

>TRBV5-1|few|NA|TRBJ1-4
TGCGCCAGCAGCTTGGAGGGCAGGGTTGAAAAACTGTTTTTT
CASSLEGRVEKLFF
>TRBV7-2|few|NA|TRBJ2-7
TGTGCCAGCAGCCTCCTCCCATCCGAGCAGTACTTC
CASSLLPSEQYF
>TRBV5-1|NA|NA|TRBJ1-3
TGCGCCAGCAGCCCGAACCCATCGACCTCTGGAAACACCATATATTTT
CASSPNPSTSGNTIYF
>TRBV30|few|TRBD1|TRBJ1-4
TGTGCCTGGAACCCCGGGACAGGGAATGAAAAACTGTTTTTT
CAWNPGTGNEKLFF
>TRBV5-1|once|TRBD2|TRBJ2-5
TGCGCCAGCAGCTTGCTAGCGGGAGCTCAAGAGACCCAGTACTTC
CASSLLAGAQETQYF
>TRBV2|NA|NA|TRBJ2-7
TGTGCCAGCAGCGGCTACTACGAGCAGTACTTC
CASSGYYEQYF
>TRBV27|NA|NA|TRBJ1-2
TGTGCCAGCAGTTCGAGCCTCCACCGCGGGTATGGCTACACCTTC
CASSSSLHRGYGYTF
>TRBV4-2|NA|NA|TRBJ2-7
TGTGCCAGCAGCCAAACACAGGGCTACGAGCAGTACTTC
CASSQTQGYEQYF
>TRBV10-3|NA|TRBD2|TRBJ2-1
TGTGCCATCAGTGAGCCTGGGACTAGCGGGAGGGGCACCTACAATGAGCAGTTCTTC
CAISEPGTSGRGTYNEQFF
>TRBV7-3|NA|TRBD1|TRBJ1-5
TGTGCCAGCAGCCAGGACAGGGAACAGCCCCAGCATTTT
CASSQDREQPQHF
>TRBV9|NA|NA|TRBJ2-1
TGTGCCAGCAGCGTAGGGGGAAACTCCTACAATGAGCAGTTCTTC
CASSVGGNSYNEQFF
>TRBV5-6|NA|NA|TRBJ1-5
TGTGCCAGCATTAATCAGCCCCAGCATTTT
CASINQPQHF
>TRBV15|NA|TRBD1|TRBJ1-1
TGTGCCACCAGCAGGAAGGCCGGAGGACAGGAGCACACTGAAGCTTTCTTT
CATSRKAGGQEHTEAFF
>TRBV7-3|NA|NA|TRBJ2-3
TGTGCCAGCAGCTTAAGGACCGCGGGCAGGGGCCGGACAGATACGCAGTATTTT
CASSLRTAGRGRTDTQYF
>TRBV19|NA|NA|TRBJ1-5
TGTGCCAGTAGTATAAGAGAGGCCCATGGTATTGGGGCCCAGCATTTT
CASSIREAHGIGAQHF
>TRBV19|NA|NA|TRBJ1-3
TGTGCCAGTAGTATCCCTGACGGCCTAGGCGGAAACACCATATATTTT
CASSIPDGLGGNTIYF
>TRBV28|NA|NA|TRBJ1-3
TGTGCCAGCAGTTGGGGGCTGTCTCCGATTGGAAACACCATATATTTT
CASSWGLSPIGNTIYF